The 16 T cell receptor beta chains listed next were all sequenced from one sample in a study of cytomegalovirus exposure and HLA in healthy donors. The PCR employed 60 Vbeta primers together with 13 Jbeta primers. Data came from immunoSEQ multiplex PCR; TCRdb stores just in-frame clones and leaves some out. In total, the table holds roughly 80,000 clones. Specimen: PBMCs. The receptors come from a man over 45 in good health and CMV-seronegative.

V usage is TRBV6-5 and J usage is TRBJ2-7; D remains ambiguous. This CDR3 is built from 13 residues. Trimming took off 2 bases at V and 2 bases at J, with 7 bases between the two ends. Per germline, CDR1 MNHEY and CDR2 SVGAGI. The CDR3 region is CASSYAIPYEQYF. CDR3 nucleotide sequence: TGTGCCAGCAGTTACGCGATTCCCTACGAGCAGTACTTC.

As concerns this clone: Other DNA sequences from this sample encode an identical CDR3 as well. This chain links TRBV5-1 with TRBJ1-4; tentative D call: TRBD1 (6 bases). Germline V CDR1 and CDR2: SGHRS, YFSETQ. The V end lost 1 base, the J end lost 5 bases, and 24 bases lay between the germline ends. CDR3 size: 19 residues. CDR3 sequence: CASSLSGDMQKGFNEKLFF. The CDR3 DNA sequence: TGCGCCAGCAGCTTGTCTGGGGACATGCAAAAAGGATTCAATGAAAAACTGTTTTTT.

V usage is TRBV15 and J usage is TRBJ2-6, with D possibly TRBD1 on 5 matching bases. CDR1 LNHNV and CDR2 YYDKDF come from the germline V gene (reference sequence). The CDR3 runs 16 residues. V lost 0 bases to trimming and J lost 4 bases, with 10 bases between them. The CDR3 here is CATSREWTTGANVLTF. The DNA of the CDR3 is TGTGCCACCAGCAGAGAATGGACAACGGGGGCCAACGTCCTGACTTTC.

V gene TRBV15 combines with J gene TRBJ1-4; D might be TRBD1 (5 bases). Germline values: CDR1 LNHNV, CDR2 YYDKDF (reference sequence). CDR3 length: 16 residues. V was trimmed by 3 bases and J by 2 bases, leaving 13 bases between them. The DNA of the CDR3 is TGTGCCACCAGCAGCGAGAGCAGGGCGACTAATGAAAAACTGTTTTTT. This encodes CATSSESRATNEKLFF.

This chain uses TRBV10-3 with TRBJ1-5, with D unclear. This CDR3 region has 12 residues. Trimming shortened V by 3 bases and J by 3 bases, and 3 bases separated the two germline ends. Germline V CDR1 and CDR2: ENHRY, SYGVKD. For the CDR3, the DNA is TGTGCCATCAGTGATTACAATCAGCCCCAGCATTTT. Translating gives CAISDYNQPQHF.

Points on this clone: Other DNA sequences in the sample encode the same CDR3. The gene calls are TRBV28 and TRBJ2-7; weak D call: TRBD1 (5 bases). This CDR3 is built from 12 residues. Germline V gene sequence: CDR1 MDHEN, CDR2 SYDVKM. V was cut by 2 bases and J by 4 bases, with 6 bases left in between. The CDR3 coding sequence is TGTGCCAGCAGTTTACAGGGTTACGAGCAGTACTTC. This translates into CASSLQGYEQYF.

As regards this clone: This specimen includes other DNA sequences encoding the same CDR3. This chain links TRBV6-5 with TRBJ2-2, with a weak D call TRBD2 (6 bases). Per the germline V gene, CDR1 is MNHEY and CDR2 is SVGAGI. The CDR3 consists of 13 residues. The V end lost 7 bases, the J end lost 1 base, and 7 bases lay between the germline ends. CDR3 residues: CASMGGNTGELFF. The CDR3 coding sequence is TGTGCCAGCATGGGAGGGAACACCGGGGAGCTGTTTTTT.

This chain connects TRBV6-5 to TRBJ2-7; D might be TRBD2 (6 bases). Deletions cut 0 bases from V and 2 bases from J, with 8 bases between. CDR1 is MNHEY and CDR2 is SVGAGI in the germline V gene. This CDR3 has 14 residues. For the CDR3, the DNA is TGTGCCAGCAGTTACTCGCGGGACCCCTACGAGCAGTACTTC. Protein: CASSYSRDPYEQYF.

The J gene is TRBJ1-5, the V gene TRBV11-2, with 7 bases fitting TRBD1. The trim removed 5 bases at V and 0 bases at J, leaving 10 bases unmatched. Germline CDR1 reads SGHAT; CDR2 reads FQNNGV. The CDR3 runs 17 residues. The CDR3 coding sequence is TGTGCCAGCAGCCCGCCTCGGGACAGAGATAGCAATCAGCCCCAGCATTTT. Its translation is CASSPPRDRDSNQPQHF.

The rearrangement uses TRBV7-2 and TRBJ2-2; TRBD1 matches at 11 bases. With V trimmed by 5 bases and J by 4 bases, 15 bases remained unmatched. Germline values: CDR1 SGHTA, CDR2 FQGNSA. The length of the CDR3 is 19 residues. CDR3 coding DNA: TGTGCCAGCAGCGGCACACTCGGACAGGGGGCTATTTTCACCGGGGAGCTGTTTTTT. Translated: CASSGTLGQGAIFTGELFF.

The chain couples TRBV10-2 to TRBJ1-1; 7 bases agree with TRBD1. V lost 7 bases to trimming and J lost 6 bases; unmatched junction nucleotides: 11. Germline V gene data show CDR1 as WSHSY and CDR2 as SAAADI. CDR3 size: 14 residues. Written as DNA, the CDR3 is TGCGCCAGCAATGTCCCTCTCCAGGGGGCTGAAGCTTTCTTT. Protein: CASNVPLQGAEAFF.

The rearrangement uses TRBV5-6 and TRBJ1-1; a possible D gene is TRBD1 (6 bases). With 9 bases removed from V and 2 bases from J, the gap between germline ends came to 23 bases. The CDR3 length is 16 residues. Germline V gene lookup returns CDR1 SGHDT and CDR2 YYEEEE. The CDR3 sequence is CATGRGPRGPNTEAFF. The CDR3 DNA reads TGTGCCACCGGTAGGGGTCCCAGGGGCCCAAACACTGAAGCTTTCTTT.

The DNA for the CDR3 is TGCGCCAGCAGTGATGTCAGGGGTACTGAAGCTTTCTTT. Encoded protein: CASSDVRGTEAFF. The chain carries TRBV10-1 and TRBJ1-1; D is perhaps TRBD1 (6 bases). Germline V gene data show CDR1 as WNHNN and CDR2 as SYGVQD (reference sequence). V lost 3 bases to trimming and J lost 5 bases, with 10 bases between them. This CDR3 comprises 13 residues.

The chain combines TRBV10-3 with TRBJ2-3; 7 bases fit TRBD1. From germline, CDR1 is ENHRY and CDR2 SYGVKD. Trimming cost V 6 bases and J 4 bases; bases outside gene matches: 10. This CDR3 is built from 15 residues. CDR3 DNA: TGTGCCATCAGGGATTCGAACAGGGGAGCAGATACGCAGTATTTT. Protein: CAIRDSNRGADTQYF.

The chain joins TRBV4-3 to TRBJ2-2; 12 bases are a match to TRBD2. The CDR3 is 18 amino acids. Germline values: CDR1 LGHNA, CDR2 YSLEER. With V trimmed by 0 bases and J by 8 bases, 10 bases remained unmatched. This chain's CDR3 is CASSQEPPTSGGVGELFF. CDR3 sequence (DNA): TGCGCCAGCAGCCAAGAACCCCCGACTAGCGGGGGCGTGGGGGAGCTGTTTTTT.

The rearrangement joins TRBV28 to TRBJ1-2, with 8 bases aligning to TRBD1. The V gene end was trimmed by 7 bases and the J gene end by 4 bases; junction bases not matched to a gene: 8. The V gene's germline CDR1 is MDHEN and CDR2 SYDVKM. The CDR3 loop spans 14 amino acids. The CDR3 DNA is TGTGCCAGCACCCTTTCGGACAGGGCCTATGGCTACACCTTC. The encoded protein is CASTLSDRAYGYTF.